Sequencing of this TCR beta chain was carried out in a study of control samples from healthy donors and cancer patients. Measured with immunoSEQ multiplex PCR; TCRdb has only the in-frame clones, and not every one. This sample yields about 110,000 clones, of which more than 75% are seen a single time; roughly 4% belongs to the top ten. The sample was PBMCs. This sequence was found in a woman aged 55-70 years with lung cancer.

The CDR3 DNA sequence: TGTGCCAGCAGAGAGGCGGGGACCCGCTACGAGCAGTACTTC. This sequence encodes CASREAGTRYEQYF. The rearrangement uses TRBV6-5 and TRBJ2-7; maybe TRBD2 (6 bases). V was pared by 6 bases and J by 3 bases, with 15 bases between. CDR1 is MNHEY and CDR2 is SVGAGI in the germline V gene. The CDR3 has 14 amino acids.